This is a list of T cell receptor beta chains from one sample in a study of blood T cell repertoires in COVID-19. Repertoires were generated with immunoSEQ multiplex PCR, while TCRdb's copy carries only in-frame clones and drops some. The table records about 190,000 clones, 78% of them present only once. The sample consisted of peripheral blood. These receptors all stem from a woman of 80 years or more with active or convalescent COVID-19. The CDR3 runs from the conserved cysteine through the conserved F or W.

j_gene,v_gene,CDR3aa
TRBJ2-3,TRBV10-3,CAIRGQGASTDTQYF
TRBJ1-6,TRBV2,CASILSLGGSPLHF
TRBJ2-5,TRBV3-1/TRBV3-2,CASSQARTSGGTQYF
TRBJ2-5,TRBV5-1,CASSRLEMQETQYF
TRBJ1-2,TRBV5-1,CASSPDGPQGTYGYTF
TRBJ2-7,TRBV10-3,CAISAGGTGVEQYF
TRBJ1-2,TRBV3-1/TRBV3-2,CASSQRQGSYGYTF
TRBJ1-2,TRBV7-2,CASSSQGGPYGYTF
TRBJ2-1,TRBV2,CASSHRGGAAWNEQFF
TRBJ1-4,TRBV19,CASSPFTGVGAELFF
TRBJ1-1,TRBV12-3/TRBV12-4,CASSRQFTEAFF
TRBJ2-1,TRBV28,CASSGQGPVHEQFF
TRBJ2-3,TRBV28,CASSPLGTDTDTQYF
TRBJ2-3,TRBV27,CASSLSTSGTDTQYF
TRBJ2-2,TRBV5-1,CASSLARGVGTGELFF
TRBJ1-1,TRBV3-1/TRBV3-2,CASSRRGFRGEAFF
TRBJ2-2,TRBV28,CASTTGTGRTGELFF
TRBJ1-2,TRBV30,CAGHRGANYGYTF
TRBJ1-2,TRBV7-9,CASSLGTDYGYTF
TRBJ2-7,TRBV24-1,CATSDLFRGEQYF
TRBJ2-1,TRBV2,CASSDDNYNEQFF
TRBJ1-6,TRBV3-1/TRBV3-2,CASSIRQGYNSPLHF
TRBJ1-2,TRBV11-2,CASSLGGEPLRANYGYTF
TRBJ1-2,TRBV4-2,CASSQDPAQGAFGYTF
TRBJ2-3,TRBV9,CASSRTRGTDTQYF
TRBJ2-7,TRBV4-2,CASSHGLAPYEQYF
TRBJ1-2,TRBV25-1,CASSKGDRGYGYTF
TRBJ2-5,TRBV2,CASSQLATNTGTQYF
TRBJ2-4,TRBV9,CASSPLPQDIQYF
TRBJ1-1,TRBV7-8,CASSFRPQGAATEAFF
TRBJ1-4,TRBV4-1,CASSEGWGSTNEKLFF
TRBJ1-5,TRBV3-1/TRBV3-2,CASSQDVLQPQHF
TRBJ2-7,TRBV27,CASKKVAGGFEQYF
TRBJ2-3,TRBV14,CASSQESRGLSDTQYF
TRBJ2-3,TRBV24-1,CATSDPGQGADTQYF
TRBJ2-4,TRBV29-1,CSVESGAKNIQYF
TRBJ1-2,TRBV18,CASSPRGLGYTF
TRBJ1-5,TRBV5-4,CASSLGAGGDQPQHF
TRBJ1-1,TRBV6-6,CASRIDRVGPFF
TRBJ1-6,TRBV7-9,CASSLGTGIDSPLHF
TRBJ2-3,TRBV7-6,CASSQLAGAPTDTQYF